The 18 T cell receptor beta chains given below trace back to one sample, sequenced in a study of blood T cells in healthy people across ages. A second about 7 to 11 cycle PCR used barcoded and J-beta primers. TCRdb redid the calling of the 5' RACE reads with MiXCR, one entry per CDR3 protein. The sample has 650,000 to 1,000,000 distinct CDR3 sequences, around 36% seen once. Sequenced sample: blood. Receptors were obtained from a man between 18 and 29 years old in good health.

The chain uses TRBV20-1 and TRBJ1-2, with TRBD1 as a possible D gene (6 bases). V shed 3 bases and J shed 8 bases, with 16 bases lying between them. The CDR3 has 13 amino acids. Germline V gene lookup returns CDR1 DFQATT and CDR2 SNEGSKA (reference sequence). CDR3 DNA: TGCAGTGCTAGGGACAGTAGCTCGGGGGGCTACACCTTC. Protein sequence: CSARDSSSGGYTF.

This clonotype appeared many times. The V gene is TRBV3-1, the J gene TRBJ2-7; no clear D. The V end lost 1 base, the J end lost 3 bases, and 7 bases lay between the germline ends. Per germline, CDR1 LGHDT and CDR2 YNNKEL (reference sequence). The CDR3 has 13 residues. In DNA form, the CDR3 reads TGTGCCAGCAGCCAAGGACACGTCTACGAGCAGTACTTC. It specifies CASSQGHVYEQYF.

With respect to this clonotype: A much larger clone lies a single base off, so this may be a read error. The rearrangement uses TRBV20-1 and TRBJ2-7, with 9 bases aligning to TRBD2. V lost 5 bases to trimming and J lost 7 bases; unmatched junction nucleotides: 12. Per the germline V gene, CDR1 is DFQATT and CDR2 is SNEGSKA (reference sequence). The CDR3 loop spans 14 amino acids. CDR3 protein: CSAEIVLAGSEQYF. CDR3 DNA: TGCAGTGCTGAAATAGTTCTAGCGGGGAGTGAGCAGTACTTC.

As for this clonotype: Germline and junction disagree at one end, which may indicate a read error. The genes are TRBV27 and TRBJ2-5, with D maybe TRBD1 (5 bases). Per the germline V gene, CDR1 is MNHEY and CDR2 is SMNVEV (reference sequence). This CDR3 has 11 residues. This CDR3 is CASKLKGAVVF. CDR3 bases: TGTGCCAGCAAACTCAAAGGGGCAGTGGTCTTC.

The rearrangement uses TRBV7-8 and TRBJ1-6; D uncertain. The germline V gene has CDR1 SGHVS and CDR2 FQNEAQ. V dropped 4 bases and J dropped 9 bases, with 10 bases sitting between them. CDR3 length: 13 residues. Here the CDR3 reads CASSYAFSSPLHF. In DNA, the CDR3 is TGTGCCAGCAGCTACGCTTTTAGTTCACCCCTCCACTTT.

The chain recombines TRBV2 with TRBJ2-1; TRBD2 agrees at 8 bases. The CDR3 spans 16 residues. The V gene end was trimmed by 3 bases and the J gene end by 0 bases; junction bases not matched to a gene: 4. CDR1 SNHLY and CDR2 FYNNEI come from the germline V gene. The DNA for the CDR3 is TGTGCCAGCAGTGATGGCGGGGGGAGCTCCTACAATGAGCAGTTCTTC. Amino acids: CASSDGGGSSYNEQFF.

The V gene is TRBV3-1, the J gene TRBJ1-5; maybe TRBD1 (6 bases). V was shortened by 0 bases and J by 9 bases, with 15 bases between the two germline ends. Germline V gene data show CDR1 as LGHDT and CDR2 as YNNKEL (reference sequence). This CDR3 has 15 amino acids. CDR3 nucleotides: TGTGCCAGCAGCCAAGAAGGGACACCTGGGGCGCCCCAGCATTTT. Translating it yields CASSQEGTPGAPQHF.

The rearrangement joins TRBV5-1 to TRBJ1-5, with 9 positions matching TRBD1. Germline V gene data show CDR1 as SGHRS and CDR2 as YFSETQ. The CDR3 contains 15 residues. The J segment lost 3 bases and the V segment lost 0 bases, leaving 1 base of the junction unmatched. CDR3 DNA: TGCGCCAGCAGCTTGGGGGACAGGGACAATCAGCCCCAGCATTTT. Its protein product is CASSLGDRDNQPQHF.

This clonotype has more than one count but fewer than ten. The chain joins TRBV9 to TRBJ2-3; TRBD1 aligns across 7 bases. Looked up from germline, CDR1 is SGDLS and CDR2 is YYNGEE. J gave up 2 bases and V 3 bases, and 3 bases lay outside the gene matches. CDR3 length equals 14 residues. Here the CDR3 reads CASSGGQFTDTQYF. The CDR3 DNA sequence: TGTGCCAGCAGCGGGGGACAGTTCACAGATACGCAGTATTTT. The full variable domain, in which reference TRBV9 and TRBJ2-3 provide the parts outside the CDR3, is DSGVTQTPKHLITATGQRVTLRCSPRSGDLSVYWYQQSLDQGLQFLIQYYNGEERAKGNILERFSAQQFPDLHSELNLSSLELGDSALYFCASSGGQFTDTQYFGPGTRLTVL.

The CDR3 loop is CASSQDRGPGETQYF. DNA for the CDR3: TGCGCCAGCAGCCAAGATAGAGGTCCTGGGGAGACCCAGTACTTC. The V and J genes are TRBV4-3 and TRBJ2-5, with no clear D. The CDR3 consists of 15 residues. With 0 bases removed from V and 5 bases from J, the gap between germline ends came to 13 bases. CDR1 LGHNA and CDR2 YSLEER come from the germline V gene.

This clonotype occurred many times. J is TRBJ1-2 and V is TRBV7-9, with a tentative D call TRBD1 (6 bases). Trimming pared 7 bases from V and 4 bases from J, leaving 13 bases between. There are 13 residues in the CDR3. CDR1 and CDR2 (germline): SEHNR, FQNEAQ (reference sequence). CDR3 protein: CASMGTGLYGYTF. The CDR3 DNA sequence: TGTGCCAGCATGGGAACAGGGCTCTATGGCTACACCTTC. Variable domain in full (rest from reference TRBV7-9 and TRBJ1-2): DTGVSQNPRHKITKRGQNVTFRCDPISEHNRLYWYRQTLGQGPEFLTYFQNEAQLEKSRLLSDRFSAERPKGSFSTLEIQRTEQGDSAMYLCASMGTGLYGYTFGSGTRLTVV.

There are a few counts of this clonotype. The chain employs TRBV27 and TRBJ2-2; D possibly corresponds to TRBD2 (7 bases). Germline CDR1 is MNHEY and CDR2 is SMNVEV (reference sequence). V was pared by 2 bases and J by 9 bases, with 16 bases between. The CDR3 runs 15 residues. CDR3 amino acids: CASSLPGGPERELFF. CDR3 nucleotides: TGTGCCAGCAGTTTACCCGGGGGGCCCGAGAGGGAGCTGTTTTTT.

CDR3 nucleotides: TGTGCCAGCACCCCAAGCGGGGGCCTCCAAGAGACCCAGTACTTC. Protein product: CASTPSGGLQETQYF. The V gene is TRBV7-2, the J gene TRBJ2-5; 8 bases map to TRBD2. The germline V gene has CDR1 SGHTA and CDR2 FQGNSA. Trimming cost V 7 bases and J 1 base; bases outside gene matches: 8. The CDR3 extends over 15 amino acids.

This clonotype was seen once. V and J are TRBV20-1 and TRBJ2-5, with D perhaps being TRBD1 or TRBD2 (5 bases each). Trimming pared 0 bases from V and 4 bases from J, leaving 18 bases between. CDR3 length: 16 residues. Germline V gene lookup returns CDR1 DFQATT and CDR2 SNEGSKA (reference sequence). In DNA, the CDR3 is TGCAGTGCTAGAGATATTGAGGGGTCCGCAATAGAGACCCAGTACTTC. Translating gives CSARDIEGSAIETQYF.

Note on this clonotype: A much larger clone differs by one base, so this may be a read error. The rearrangement joins TRBV20-1 to TRBJ2-5, with 8 bases aligning to TRBD1. The CDR3 sequence is 16 residues long. Germline V CDR1 and CDR2: DFQATT, SNEGSKA (reference sequence). V shed 0 bases, J shed 8 bases, and the junction held 14 bases outside the gene matches. The CDR3 sequence is CSARDRGRTGWGTQYF. In DNA, the CDR3 is TGCAGTGCTAGAGATCGGGGCAGGACAGGGTGGGGTACCCAGTACTTC.

J is TRBJ1-1 and V is TRBV12-3 or TRBV12-4, with D perhaps TRBD1 (6 bases). The CDR3 has 17 residues. Trimming took 6 bases from V and 2 from J, leaving 22 bases between them. The CDR3 DNA reads TGTGCCAGCAGCTCCCACGCGGACAGCCACAGTAACACTGAAGCTTTCTTT. Its protein is CASSSHADSHSNTEAFF.

V gene TRBV28 combines with J gene TRBJ2-5, with TRBD2 identical over 9 bases. CDR3 size: 16 residues. CDR1 is MDHEN and CDR2 is SYDVKM in the germline V gene. The trim removed 1 base at V and 2 bases at J, leaving 5 bases unmatched. CDR3 DNA: TGTGCCAGCAGTTTATATCGCGGGGGGGTACAAGAGACCCAGTACTTC. This translates into CASSLYRGGVQETQYF.

The chain joins TRBV20-1 to TRBJ2-5, with D perhaps matching TRBD2 (5 bases). Trimming left V 6 bases short and J 4 bases short, with 12 bases between. This CDR3 region has 12 residues. Germline V CDR1 and CDR2: DFQATT, SNEGSKA (reference sequence). The CDR3 reads CSAPTSSETQYF. CDR3 DNA: TGCAGTGCGCCTACTAGTTCAGAGACCCAGTACTTC.